The 23 T cell receptor beta chains presented below share a single source sample, sequenced in a study of blood T cell repertoires in COVID-19. Sequencing used immunoSEQ multiplex PCR; TCRdb keeps in-frame clones, though not all of them. Of a few hundred thousand clones in the sample, about 87% are singletons; the top ten hold 3.5% to 4.5%. The material sequenced was peripheral blood. The receptor source for this set is a man aged 60 to 69 who had recovered from COVID-19.

The genes are TRBV27 and TRBJ1-6, with 9 positions matching TRBD1. The ends lost 8 bases at V and 10 bases at J; junction bases unmatched: 15. Per the germline V gene, CDR1 is MNHEY and CDR2 is SMNVEV (reference sequence). The CDR3 is 16 residues long. The CDR3 DNA reads as TGTGCCAGCGGGCCCGGGACAGGGTTTATTGTCTCACCCCTCCACTTT. It translates to CASGPGTGFIVSPLHF.

The V and J genes are TRBV6-2 or TRBV6-3 and TRBJ2-2; possibly TRBD1 for D (6 bases). Trimming cost V 4 bases and J 7 bases, with 10 bases left between them. The length of the CDR3 is 13 residues. CDR1 is MNHEY and CDR2 is SVGEGT in the germline V gene. Written as DNA, the CDR3 is TGTGCCAGCAGTTTACAGGGTATCGGGGAGCTGTTTTTT. Translation gives CASSLQGIGELFF.

The rearrangement joins TRBV6-6 to TRBJ1-3; no clear D gene. Trimming shortened V by 2 bases and J by 4 bases, and 15 bases separated the two germline ends. CDR1 is MNHNY, CDR2 SVGAGI, per germline (reference sequence). The CDR3 is 16 residues long. CDR3 region: CASSYLQSKEGNTIYF. In DNA, the CDR3 is TGTGCCAGCAGTTACCTACAGTCGAAGGAAGGAAACACCATATATTTT.

The chain couples TRBV27 to TRBJ1-2, with TRBD1 identical over 9 bases. With V trimmed by 5 bases and J by 7 bases, 2 bases remained unmatched. This CDR3 spans 12 amino acids. Germline values: CDR1 MNHEY, CDR2 SMNVEV (reference sequence). DNA for the CDR3: TGTGCCAGCAGTGGGACAGGGAGTGGCTACACCTTC. Encoded protein: CASSGTGSGYTF.

The gene calls are TRBV7-2 and TRBJ1-1; D unclear. The CDR3 is 13 residues long. The V end was cut by 5 bases, the J end by 5 bases, with 12 bases between. Germline-derived CDR1 and CDR2 are SGHTA and FQGNSA. DNA of the CDR3: TGTGCCAGCAGCGTCCGGGGTAAAACTGAAGCTTTCTTT. Protein: CASSVRGKTEAFF.

The chain is built from TRBV5-1 and TRBJ1-5; D may be TRBD1 (5 bases). V lost 5 bases and J 7 bases, leaving 22 bases between the germline ends. This CDR3 contains 16 residues. Per the germline V gene, CDR1 is SGHRS and CDR2 is YFSETQ. The CDR3 DNA sequence: TGCGCCAGCAGACTACCGAGGCAGGGAATCAGGCAGCCCCAGCATTTT. Its translation: CASRLPRQGIRQPQHF. The whole variable domain, filled in from reference TRBV5-1 and TRBJ1-5, reads KAGVTQTPRYLIKTRGQQVTLSCSPISGHRSVSWYQQTPGQGLQFLFEYFSETQRNKGNFPGRFSGRQFSNSRSEMNVSTLELGDSALYLCASRLPRQGIRQPQHFGDGTRLSIL.

The chain is built from TRBV2 and TRBJ1-5, with a possible D match to TRBD1 (6 bases). This CDR3 is 14 amino acids long. V lost 7 bases and J 7 bases, leaving 17 bases between the germline ends. Germline V gene sequence: CDR1 SNHLY, CDR2 FYNNEI. The CDR3, as DNA: TGTGCCAGCACCCAAATACAGGGTGGCCAGCCCCAGCATTTT. Amino acids: CASTQIQGGQPQHF.

This clone came up once. V gene TRBV5-6 combines with J gene TRBJ2-1; D might be TRBD2 (6 bases). V dropped 3 bases and J dropped 0 bases, with 13 bases sitting between them. The CDR3 sequence is 16 residues long. Germline CDR1 and CDR2: SGHDT and YYEEEE. The CDR3 loop is CASSSPGVTSYNEQFF. The CDR3 region has the DNA TGTGCCAGCAGCTCTCCGGGGGTTACCTCCTACAATGAGCAGTTCTTC.

This chain links TRBV27 with TRBJ1-2; TRBD1 agrees at 10 bases. Germline trimming cut 5 bases from V and 8 bases from J; bases unmatched to any gene: 11. Germline loops: CDR1 MNHEY, CDR2 SMNVEV (reference sequence). This CDR3 has 15 residues. The DNA for the CDR3 is TGTGCCAGCAGTACCGTACCCGCGACAGGGGGCGGCTACACCTTC. Its translation is CASSTVPATGGGYTF.

The chain combines TRBV5-4 with TRBJ2-7; TRBD1 is a possible D gene (6 bases). V lost 4 bases to trimming and J lost 5 bases, with 16 bases between them. The CDR3 sequence is 14 residues long. The germline V gene has CDR1 SGHNT and CDR2 YYREEE (reference sequence). Written as DNA, the CDR3 is TGTGCCAGCAGCCCTAGACAGGATTTTAACGAGCAGTACTTC. Its translation: CASSPRQDFNEQYF.

The chain employs TRBV20-1 and TRBJ2-2; D not resolved. In germline, CDR1 is DFQATT, CDR2 SNEGSKA (reference sequence). V was trimmed by 6 bases and J by 7 bases, leaving 9 bases between them. The CDR3 totals 11 residues. The DNA for the CDR3 is TGCAGTGCGGCCACAGACGGGGAGCTGTTTTTT. Protein sequence: CSAATDGELFF.

The chain is built from TRBV5-1 and TRBJ1-3; D call uncertain. The germline CDR1 and CDR2 sequences are SGHRS and YFSETQ. The germline V and J ends were trimmed by 0 bases and 2 bases, with 9 bases remaining between them. The CDR3 runs to 15 residues. The CDR3 DNA reads TGCGCCAGCAGCTTGGTTACCGGGACTGGAAACACCATATATTTT. Translation: CASSLVTGTGNTIYF.

The CDR3 here is CASSIRTLGAGELFF. CDR3 in DNA: TGTGCCAGTAGTATTCGAACCCTCGGGGCCGGGGAGCTGTTTTTT. The chain has TRBV19 and TRBJ2-2; weak D call: TRBD2 (5 bases). Germline V CDR1 and CDR2: LNHDA, SQIVND (reference sequence). CDR3 length: 15 amino acids. Trimming removed 3 bases at V and 6 bases at J, with 14 bases between.

This chain joins TRBV4-1 and TRBJ1-6; 7 positions match TRBD1. V was pared by 7 bases and J by 4 bases, with 7 bases of the junction left unmatched. The germline V gene encodes CDR1 MGHRA and CDR2 YSYEKL. This CDR3 is built from 15 residues. The CDR3 protein is CASTPTGKYNSPLHF. In nucleotides, the CDR3 is TGCGCCAGCACCCCGACAGGGAAGTATAATTCACCCCTCCACTTT.

The rearrangement joins TRBV6-5 to TRBJ1-5, with D possibly TRBD1 on 6 matching bases. This CDR3 is 14 amino acids long. Per germline, CDR1 MNHEY and CDR2 SVGAGI. V gave up 6 bases and J gave up 6 bases, with 15 bases separating them. The CDR3 loop is CASSDRWEGQPQHF. DNA of the CDR3: TGTGCCAGCAGCGACAGGTGGGAAGGTCAGCCCCAGCATTTT.

The V and J genes are TRBV5-1 and TRBJ2-3; 10 bases are a match to TRBD1. Germline V gene data show CDR1 as SGHRS and CDR2 as YFSETQ. J was trimmed by 2 bases and V by 4 bases; bases with no gene match: 4. CDR3 size: 15 residues. The chain's CDR3 is CASSRDRGLTDTQYF. In DNA form, the CDR3 reads TGCGCCAGCAGCAGGGACAGGGGACTCACAGATACGCAGTATTTT. Looking up the rest from reference TRBV5-1 and TRBJ2-3 gives the full variable domain: KAGVTQTPRYLIKTRGQQVTLSCSPISGHRSVSWYQQTPGQGLQFLFEYFSETQRNKGNFPGRFSGRQFSNSRSEMNVSTLELGDSALYLCASSRDRGLTDTQYFGPGTRLTVL.

The rearrangement uses TRBV4-2 and TRBJ1-1, with TRBD1 identical over 8 bases. The CDR3 runs 13 residues. Germline V CDR1 and CDR2: LGHNA, YNFKEQ. V was clipped by 4 bases and J by 7 bases; unmatched bases: 5. This CDR3 reads CASSRGDRHEAFF. The CDR3 region has the DNA TGTGCCAGCAGCCGAGGGGACAGGCATGAAGCTTTCTTT.

The chain uses TRBV3-1 (or the pseudogene TRBV3-2) and TRBJ1-5, with D maybe TRBD1 (5 bases). Between the trimmed V and J ends, which lost 4 bases and 4 bases, there was a span of 14 bases. CDR3 length equals 15 residues. Germline V gene lookup returns CDR1 LGHDT and CDR2 YNNKEL (reference sequence). The CDR3 nucleotides are TGTGCCAGCAGCCGGGGGAGGGCGGTAAATCAGCCCCAGCATTTT. Protein sequence: CASSRGRAVNQPQHF.

This clone was seen a single time. This rearrangement joins TRBV7-7 to TRBJ2-2; D not certain. CDR3 length: 12 residues. The germline V and J ends were trimmed by 7 bases and 4 bases, with 7 bases remaining between them. Germline V gene sequence: CDR1 SSHAT, CDR2 FNYEAQ (reference sequence). DNA of the CDR3: TGTGCCAGCAAAACGGGCACCGGGGAGCTGTTTTTT. It translates to CASKTGTGELFF.

The rearrangement uses TRBV2 and TRBJ1-2; 9 bases are shared with TRBD1. The V gene's germline CDR1 is SNHLY and CDR2 FYNNEI. CDR3 size: 14 residues. V dropped 2 bases and J dropped 8; count of bases not matched to a gene: 6. CDR3 DNA sequence: TGTGCCAGCAGTGAAACAGGGGGCGCGTGGGGCTACACCTTC. It specifies CASSETGGAWGYTF.

The chain employs TRBV20-1 and TRBJ2-2; 12 bases are shared with TRBD2. The CDR3 contains 15 residues. Per the germline V gene, CDR1 is DFQATT and CDR2 is SNEGSKA (reference sequence). V gave up 3 bases and J gave up 6 bases; unmatched junction bases: 5. The CDR3 nucleotides read TGCAGTGCTAGTGTACTAGCGGGGGGCGCCGGGGAGCTGTTTTTT. Its translation: CSASVLAGGAGELFF.

A single count supports this clone. The chain combines TRBV18 with TRBJ1-6, with a possible D match to TRBD1 (5 bases). The CDR3 consists of 15 residues. From germline, CDR1 is KGHSH and CDR2 LQKENI. Trimming took 3 bases from V and 8 from J, leaving 14 bases between them. The DNA of the CDR3 is TGTGCCAGCTCACCCTGGCGGGAAGGGGATTCACCCCTCCACTTT. This gives the protein CASSPWREGDSPLHF.

The chain couples TRBV2 to TRBJ1-6, with D uncertain. The CDR3 spans 15 residues. Between the trimmed V and J ends, which lost 7 bases and 7 bases, there was a span of 17 bases. Germline V CDR1 and CDR2: SNHLY, FYNNEI. In DNA, the CDR3 is TGTGCCAGCAATCGTCCGGAGGTCCAAAATTCACCCCTCCACTTT. It specifies CASNRPEVQNSPLHF.